This TCR beta chain was documented in a study of T cell responses to AZD1222 COVID-19 vaccine. A remark on this clone: The antigen is not known.

The repertoire was sequenced with immunoSEQ multiplex PCR; TCRdb's copy has only in-frame clones and lacks some. The table records fewer than 250,000 clones, roughly 92% of them present only once. The study, taken as a whole, reports: Only six people who got AZD1222 tested seropositive at baseline.

This CDR3 contains 16 residues. Trimming shortened V by 2 bases and J by 3 bases, and 17 bases separated the two germline ends. The germline V gene has CDR1 SGHVS and CDR2 FNYEAQ. This sequence originates from an adult in good health. The chain recombines TRBV7-6 with TRBJ2-7; tentative D call: TRBD2 (5 bases). This specimen consisted of peripheral blood, obtained on day 0 of AZD1222 vaccination. CDR3: CASSLYNTGRGYEQYF. In DNA form, the CDR3 reads TGTGCCAGCAGCTTATATAACACCGGACGGGGCTACGAGCAGTACTTC.